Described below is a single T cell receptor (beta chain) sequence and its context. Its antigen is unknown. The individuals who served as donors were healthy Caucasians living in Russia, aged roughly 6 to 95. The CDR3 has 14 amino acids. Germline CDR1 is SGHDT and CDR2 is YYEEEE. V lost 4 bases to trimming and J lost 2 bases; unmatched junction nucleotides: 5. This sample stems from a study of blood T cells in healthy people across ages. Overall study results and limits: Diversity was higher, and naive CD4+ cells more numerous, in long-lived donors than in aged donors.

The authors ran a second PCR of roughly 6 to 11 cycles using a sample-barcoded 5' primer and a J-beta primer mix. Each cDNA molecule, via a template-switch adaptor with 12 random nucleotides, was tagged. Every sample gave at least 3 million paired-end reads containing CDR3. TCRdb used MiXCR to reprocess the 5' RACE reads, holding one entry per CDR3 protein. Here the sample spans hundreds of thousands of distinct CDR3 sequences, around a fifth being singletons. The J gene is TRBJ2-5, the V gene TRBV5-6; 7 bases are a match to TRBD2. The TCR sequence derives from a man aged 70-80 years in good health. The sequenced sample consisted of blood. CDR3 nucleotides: TGTGCCAGCAGCAGGGGACTATTTCAAGAGACCCAGTACTTC. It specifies CASSRGLFQETQYF.